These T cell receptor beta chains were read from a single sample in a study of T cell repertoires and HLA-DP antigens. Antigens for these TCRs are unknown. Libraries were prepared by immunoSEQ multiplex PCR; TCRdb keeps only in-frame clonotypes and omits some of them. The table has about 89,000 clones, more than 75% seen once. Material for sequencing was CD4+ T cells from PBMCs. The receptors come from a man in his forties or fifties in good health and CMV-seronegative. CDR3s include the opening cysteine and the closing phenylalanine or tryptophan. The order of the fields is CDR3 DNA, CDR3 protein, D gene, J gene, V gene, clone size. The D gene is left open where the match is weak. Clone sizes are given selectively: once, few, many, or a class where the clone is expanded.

cdr3_nt: TGCGCCAGCAGCCGCAGGACAGAACTAGACGAGCAGTTCTTC; cdr3_aa: CASSRRTELDEQFF; d_call: NA; j_call: TRBJ2-1; v_call: TRBV5-1; clone_size: NA
cdr3_nt: TGTGCCAGTAGTATAGCAGGGCACACCAGCTCCTATAATTCACCCCTCCACTTT; cdr3_aa: CASSIAGHTSSYNSPLHF; d_call: NA; j_call: TRBJ1-6; v_call: TRBV19; clone_size: NA
cdr3_nt: TGCGCCAGCAGCTTGGTAGGGGGTGGACAGCCCCAGCATTTT; cdr3_aa: CASSLVGGGQPQHF; d_call: NA; j_call: TRBJ1-5; v_call: TRBV5-1; clone_size: once
cdr3_nt: TGTGCCAGCAGCGTAGCTACGGAGTCCTATGGCCACACCTTC; cdr3_aa: CASSVATESYGHTF; d_call: NA; j_call: TRBJ1-2; v_call: TRBV9; clone_size: once
cdr3_nt: TGTGCTAGTGTCGGGACGGCACGAGGGGGGAAACTGTTTTTT; cdr3_aa: CASVGTARGGKLFF; d_call: NA; j_call: TRBJ1-4; v_call: TRBV12-5; clone_size: once
cdr3_nt: TGCAGCGTTGAAGAGCTACAGGGGGCCTCTGAAGCTTTCTTT; cdr3_aa: CSVEELQGASEAFF; d_call: TRBD1; j_call: TRBJ1-1; v_call: TRBV29-1; clone_size: once
cdr3_nt: TGTGCCAGCAGCACGGGTGGGACACCCAATTATGGCTACACCTTC; cdr3_aa: CASSTGGTPNYGYTF; d_call: NA; j_call: TRBJ1-2; v_call: TRBV28; clone_size: NA
cdr3_nt: TGTGCCAGCAGCTTATCCGCGGTAGCGGGAGCCTACGAGCAGTACTTC; cdr3_aa: CASSLSAVAGAYEQYF; d_call: TRBD2; j_call: TRBJ2-7; v_call: TRBV7-2; clone_size: NA
cdr3_nt: TGTGCCAGCTCACCTCTGCCAGGGAGCCCCCAGGAGGCCTCTGGCTATGGCTACACCTTC; cdr3_aa: CASSPLPGSPQEASGYGYTF; d_call: NA; j_call: TRBJ1-2; v_call: TRBV18; clone_size: NA
cdr3_nt: TGTGCCAGCAGCTCGGGACAGGGGCTTTATGGCTACACCTTC; cdr3_aa: CASSSGQGLYGYTF; d_call: TRBD1; j_call: TRBJ1-2; v_call: TRBV28; clone_size: NA
cdr3_nt: TGTGCCAGCAGCCGGGGACACACCTACAATGAGCAGTTCTTC; cdr3_aa: CASSRGHTYNEQFF; d_call: NA; j_call: TRBJ2-1; v_call: TRBV7-6; clone_size: NA
cdr3_nt: TGTGCCAGCAGCCAAGACAGGGTGGTCGGGGAGCTGTTTTTT; cdr3_aa: CASSQDRVVGELFF; d_call: TRBD1; j_call: TRBJ2-2; v_call: TRBV7-2; clone_size: NA
cdr3_nt: TGTGCCAGCAGCTTAGGGGGGGCCTTTCCTGAGCAGTTCTTC; cdr3_aa: CASSLGGAFPEQFF; d_call: NA; j_call: TRBJ2-1; v_call: TRBV7-2; clone_size: NA
cdr3_nt: TGCAGCGCTGCTCGGGGGAGCTCCTACAATGAGCAGTTCTTC; cdr3_aa: CSAARGSSYNEQFF; d_call: NA; j_call: TRBJ2-1; v_call: TRBV29-1; clone_size: NA
cdr3_nt: TGTGCCAGCAGTGATTCAGGACTAGCCCGATCTTCGCAGTATTTT; cdr3_aa: CASSDSGLARSSQYF; d_call: TRBD2; j_call: TRBJ2-3; v_call: TRBV2; clone_size: NA
cdr3_nt: TGTGCCAGCAGCCGGGATATCGACAATTCACCCCTCCACTTT; cdr3_aa: CASSRDIDNSPLHF; d_call: NA; j_call: TRBJ1-6; v_call: TRBV13; clone_size: NA
cdr3_nt: TGTGCCAGCAGCGTAGCCGGGGGCACCGGGGAGCTGTTTTTT; cdr3_aa: CASSVAGGTGELFF; d_call: NA; j_call: TRBJ2-2; v_call: TRBV9; clone_size: NA
cdr3_nt: TGTGCCTGGAGTGCGGTGGGTAGCAACCTTCCCGGGGAGCTGTTTTTT; cdr3_aa: CAWSAVGSNLPGELFF; d_call: NA; j_call: TRBJ2-2; v_call: TRBV30; clone_size: NA
cdr3_nt: TGTGCCAGCAGCCCCGAGACAGGAACTAATTCACCCCTCCACTTT; cdr3_aa: CASSPETGTNSPLHF; d_call: NA; j_call: TRBJ1-6; v_call: TRBV7-3; clone_size: NA
cdr3_nt: TGTGCCAGCAGCTGCGAGGACAGAAGTAGCAATCAGCCCCAGCATTTT; cdr3_aa: CASSCEDRSSNQPQHF; d_call: NA; j_call: TRBJ1-5; v_call: TRBV21-1; clone_size: NA
cdr3_nt: TGTGCCAGCAGCTCCGGACTAGCGGGACCTTACGAGCAGTACTTC; cdr3_aa: CASSSGLAGPYEQYF; d_call: TRBD2; j_call: TRBJ2-7; v_call: TRBV7-2; clone_size: NA
cdr3_nt: TGTGCCAGCAGCGTAGATAGAACAGATACGCAGTATTTT; cdr3_aa: CASSVDRTDTQYF; d_call: NA; j_call: TRBJ2-3; v_call: TRBV9; clone_size: NA
cdr3_nt: TGCGCCAGCAGCTTGGAGGGGACTAGCGGGAGGGCAAGAAGGACCGGGGAGCTGTTTTTT; cdr3_aa: CASSLEGTSGRARRTGELFF; d_call: TRBD2; j_call: TRBJ2-2; v_call: TRBV5-1; clone_size: NA
cdr3_nt: TGTGCCAGCAGCTTACTGGGGCAAAACACCATATATTTT; cdr3_aa: CASSLLGQNTIYF; d_call: NA; j_call: TRBJ1-3; v_call: TRBV7-2; clone_size: NA
cdr3_nt: TGTGCCTCCACCTGGGGCAGGACCAACACTGAAGCTTTCTTT; cdr3_aa: CASTWGRTNTEAFF; d_call: NA; j_call: TRBJ1-1; v_call: TRBV30; clone_size: NA
cdr3_nt: TGCGCCAGCTACGAGAGGACAGGGAAGTACGAGCAGTACTTC; cdr3_aa: CASYERTGKYEQYF; d_call: TRBD1; j_call: TRBJ2-7; v_call: TRBV5-1; clone_size: NA
cdr3_nt: TGTGCCACCAGCAGAGATCAGAAGGGCCCCTTAACCTTC; cdr3_aa: CATSRDQKGPLTF; d_call: NA; j_call: TRBJ1-2; v_call: TRBV15; clone_size: once
cdr3_nt: TGTGCCAGCAGTCGGCCGGGACAGATGTATGGCTACACCTTC; cdr3_aa: CASSRPGQMYGYTF; d_call: TRBD1; j_call: TRBJ1-2; v_call: TRBV6-6; clone_size: NA
cdr3_nt: TGCGCCAGCAGCTTACCTGGACGGACCAGAAGCTCCTACAATGAGCAGTTCTTC; cdr3_aa: CASSLPGRTRSSYNEQFF; d_call: NA; j_call: TRBJ2-1; v_call: TRBV5-1; clone_size: NA
cdr3_nt: TGTGCCAGCAGTTTGTCTCAGGGCGGTTCACCCCTCCACTTT; cdr3_aa: CASSLSQGGSPLHF; d_call: NA; j_call: TRBJ1-6; v_call: TRBV28; clone_size: NA
cdr3_nt: TGCAGTGCGTTTTCTACTGAGCAGTTCTTC; cdr3_aa: CSAFSTEQFF; d_call: NA; j_call: TRBJ2-1; v_call: TRBV20-1; clone_size: NA
cdr3_nt: TGCGCCAGCAGCCCGGGTGGTAGCGGGGGAAGGGAGCAGTTCTTC; cdr3_aa: CASSPGGSGGREQFF; d_call: TRBD2; j_call: TRBJ2-1; v_call: TRBV5-1; clone_size: NA
cdr3_nt: TGTGCCAGCTCACCACCGATGGGACAGGGGACGGCTGAAGCTTTCTTT; cdr3_aa: CASSPPMGQGTAEAFF; d_call: TRBD1; j_call: TRBJ1-1; v_call: TRBV18; clone_size: NA
cdr3_nt: TGTGCCAGCAGCTTAGCGGATAGCTTGGGTGAGCAGTACTTC; cdr3_aa: CASSLADSLGEQYF; d_call: NA; j_call: TRBJ2-7; v_call: TRBV7-2; clone_size: once
cdr3_nt: TGTGCCAGCAGCATTCGGACTAGCGGGAGGCATTCCTACGAGCAGTACTTC; cdr3_aa: CASSIRTSGRHSYEQYF; d_call: TRBD2; j_call: TRBJ2-7; v_call: TRBV7-8; clone_size: NA
cdr3_nt: TGTGCCAGCAGCTTGAACGGGGGGGCCTGGTCCTACGAGCAGTACTTC; cdr3_aa: CASSLNGGAWSYEQYF; d_call: TRBD2; j_call: TRBJ2-7; v_call: TRBV5-4; clone_size: NA
cdr3_nt: TGTGCCAGTAGTACAAGCGGGGGGATCCCATATGAGCAGTTCTTC; cdr3_aa: CASSTSGGIPYEQFF; d_call: TRBD2; j_call: TRBJ2-1; v_call: TRBV19; clone_size: NA
cdr3_nt: TGCGCCAGCAGCTTGGGAATTGGAATATCCACCTACGAGCAGTACTTC; cdr3_aa: CASSLGIGISTYEQYF; d_call: NA; j_call: TRBJ2-7; v_call: TRBV5-1; clone_size: NA
cdr3_nt: TGTGCCAGCAGCTTAGGGGACACAGGAGGCGACACCATATATTTT; cdr3_aa: CASSLGDTGGDTIYF; d_call: NA; j_call: TRBJ1-3; v_call: TRBV7-3; clone_size: NA
cdr3_nt: TGTGCCAGCAGTTCCACGACAGGCACAGATACGCAGTATTTT; cdr3_aa: CASSSTTGTDTQYF; d_call: NA; j_call: TRBJ2-3; v_call: TRBV28; clone_size: NA
cdr3_nt: TGTGCCAGCAGTTCACAGACAGCTCGGGAATCACCCCTCCACTTT; cdr3_aa: CASSSQTARESPLHF; d_call: NA; j_call: TRBJ1-6; v_call: TRBV6-5; clone_size: NA
cdr3_nt: TGTGCCAGCAGGACCGACAGGGGGCCTCTAGCGAACACCGGGGAGCTGTTTTTT; cdr3_aa: CASRTDRGPLANTGELFF; d_call: TRBD1; j_call: TRBJ2-2; v_call: TRBV9; clone_size: once
cdr3_nt: TGTGCCACCAATGACAGGACCCGCGGGGAGACCCAGTACTTC; cdr3_aa: CATNDRTRGETQYF; d_call: NA; j_call: TRBJ2-5; v_call: TRBV6-1; clone_size: once
cdr3_nt: TGCGCCAGCAGCCAAATTGCTATTAACTATGGCTACACCTTC; cdr3_aa: CASSQIAINYGYTF; d_call: NA; j_call: TRBJ1-2; v_call: TRBV4-1; clone_size: NA
cdr3_nt: TGTGCCAGCAGTTTTGACAGGGGGGTTGAGGGCTACACCTTC; cdr3_aa: CASSFDRGVEGYTF; d_call: TRBD1; j_call: TRBJ1-2; v_call: TRBV6-6; clone_size: NA
cdr3_nt: TGTGCCACCAGCACCTGGGACAGTCACGAGCAGTACTTC; cdr3_aa: CATSTWDSHEQYF; d_call: TRBD1; j_call: TRBJ2-7; v_call: TRBV15; clone_size: NA
cdr3_nt: TGTGCCAGCTCACCAGAGGGGGCTGGAAACACCATATATTTT; cdr3_aa: CASSPEGAGNTIYF; d_call: NA; j_call: TRBJ1-3; v_call: TRBV18; clone_size: NA